The rows below give T cell receptor beta chains drawn from one sample of a study of cytotoxic CD8 clonotypes in ibrutinib-treated CLL. TCRdb's copy holds only in-frame clones and misses some; the assay was immunoSEQ multiplex PCR. Found here are fewer than 400,000 clones, approximately 67% of them singletons; the top ten hold roughly 6%. Sequenced material: PBMCs, taken after 36 months of ibrutinib treatment. These receptor sequences come from a human donor with chronic lymphocytic leukemia. CDR3s leave out the opening cysteine and the closing phenylalanine or tryptophan. Each record gives: CDR3 protein, V gene, clone size, D gene, CDR3 length, J gene. The D gene is left open where the match is weak. Only part of the rows carry a size: once, few, many, or a class if the clone is expanded.

CDR3aa: ASSHRLGHYEQY
v_gene: TRBV7-9
abundance: few
d_gene: -
len: 12
j_gene: TRBJ2-7

CDR3aa: ATSRDEQETQY
v_gene: TRBV15
abundance: -
d_gene: -
len: 11
j_gene: TRBJ2-5

CDR3aa: SVEGGRGATEAF
v_gene: TRBV29-1
abundance: -
d_gene: -
len: 12
j_gene: TRBJ1-1

CDR3aa: ASSPLGLAGNTGELF
v_gene: TRBV11-2
abundance: -
d_gene: TRBD2
len: 15
j_gene: TRBJ2-2

CDR3aa: ATSSQTGTGVEKLF
v_gene: TRBV15
abundance: -
d_gene: TRBD1
len: 14
j_gene: TRBJ1-4

CDR3aa: ASSPGLAGTYNEQF
v_gene: TRBV7-6
abundance: -
d_gene: TRBD2
len: 14
j_gene: TRBJ2-1

CDR3aa: ASPSPPGQVNQPQH
v_gene: TRBV23-1
abundance: few
d_gene: -
len: 14
j_gene: TRBJ1-5

CDR3aa: ASSFVAGTDTQY
v_gene: TRBV7-2
abundance: -
d_gene: TRBD2
len: 12
j_gene: TRBJ2-3

CDR3aa: SVEEGSYNEQF
v_gene: TRBV29-1
abundance: -
d_gene: -
len: 11
j_gene: TRBJ2-1

CDR3aa: ASSRTGNRNTGELF
v_gene: TRBV28
abundance: -
d_gene: TRBD1
len: 14
j_gene: TRBJ2-2

CDR3aa: ASSYLTSGGTGELF
v_gene: TRBV6-6
abundance: -
d_gene: TRBD2
len: 14
j_gene: TRBJ2-2

CDR3aa: ASSQTSTDTQY
v_gene: TRBV4-3
abundance: -
d_gene: -
len: 11
j_gene: TRBJ2-3

CDR3aa: ASSYGLAGSYEQY
v_gene: TRBV5-4
abundance: -
d_gene: TRBD2
len: 13
j_gene: TRBJ2-7

CDR3aa: ASSYAENTGELF
v_gene: TRBV6-6
abundance: -
d_gene: -
len: 12
j_gene: TRBJ2-2

CDR3aa: ASSLLGRTGELF
v_gene: TRBV6-5
abundance: -
d_gene: -
len: 12
j_gene: TRBJ2-2

CDR3aa: ASTNRGSGNTIY
v_gene: TRBV19
abundance: -
d_gene: -
len: 12
j_gene: TRBJ1-3

CDR3aa: ATSGGQGDYEQY
v_gene: TRBV15
abundance: -
d_gene: TRBD1
len: 12
j_gene: TRBJ2-7

CDR3aa: ASSQFPSGEKLF
v_gene: TRBV4-1
abundance: -
d_gene: -
len: 12
j_gene: TRBJ1-4

CDR3aa: ASSLERGSGNTIY
v_gene: TRBV7-9
abundance: few
d_gene: -
len: 13
j_gene: TRBJ1-3

CDR3aa: ASSPLAVRVDTQY
v_gene: TRBV2
abundance: -
d_gene: TRBD2
len: 13
j_gene: TRBJ2-3

CDR3aa: ASSIGPGQQETQY
v_gene: TRBV19
abundance: -
d_gene: TRBD1
len: 13
j_gene: TRBJ2-5

CDR3aa: ASSDPGATNEKLF
v_gene: TRBV2
abundance: -
d_gene: -
len: 13
j_gene: TRBJ1-4

CDR3aa: ASSAPRTTGSYEQY
v_gene: TRBV28
abundance: few
d_gene: -
len: 14
j_gene: TRBJ2-7

CDR3aa: ASSVVARGEQY
v_gene: TRBV9
abundance: -
d_gene: -
len: 11
j_gene: TRBJ2-7

CDR3aa: SGLGRGSNEKLF
v_gene: TRBV29-1
abundance: -
d_gene: -
len: 12
j_gene: TRBJ1-4

CDR3aa: ASSQGGIGNEQF
v_gene: TRBV14
abundance: -
d_gene: -
len: 12
j_gene: TRBJ2-1

CDR3aa: ASSITSRDNEQF
v_gene: TRBV19
abundance: -
d_gene: -
len: 12
j_gene: TRBJ2-1

CDR3aa: ASSLTGHNSYEQC
v_gene: TRBV7-3
abundance: once
d_gene: -
len: 13
j_gene: TRBJ2-7

CDR3aa: ASSSTRLGINEQF
v_gene: TRBV11-2
abundance: -
d_gene: -
len: 13
j_gene: TRBJ2-1

CDR3aa: ASSLPRDRPSTDTQY
v_gene: TRBV7-2
abundance: once
d_gene: TRBD1
len: 15
j_gene: TRBJ2-3

CDR3aa: ASSLEDRPTDTQY
v_gene: TRBV5-1
abundance: -
d_gene: TRBD1
len: 13
j_gene: TRBJ2-3

CDR3aa: ASSKGQDLYEQY
v_gene: TRBV5-1
abundance: -
d_gene: TRBD1
len: 12
j_gene: TRBJ2-7

CDR3aa: ASSERDEQF
v_gene: TRBV10-1
abundance: few
d_gene: -
len: 9
j_gene: TRBJ2-1

CDR3aa: ASSRTTTGELF
v_gene: TRBV6-5
abundance: few
d_gene: -
len: 11
j_gene: TRBJ2-2

CDR3aa: ASSVLAGGGDTQY
v_gene: TRBV2
abundance: few
d_gene: TRBD2
len: 13
j_gene: TRBJ2-3

CDR3aa: ASSHLGQGQTQY
v_gene: TRBV7-6
abundance: -
d_gene: TRBD1
len: 12
j_gene: TRBJ2-5